Described below is a single T cell receptor (beta chain) sequence and its context. Its antigen is unidentified. The data belong to a study of vaccination effects on CD4 cells after COVID-19. Assay: immunoSEQ multiplex PCR; the TCRdb copy retains only in-frame clones and omits some. The sample has approximately 78,000 clones; around 81% are singletons. Before sequencing, viral peptide pools were used by the ViraFEST assay to expand antigen-specific CD4+ T cells. Isolating CD4+ T cells followed approximately ten days of culture. Each person got two doses of an mRNA SARS-CoV-2 vaccine, BNT162b2 or mRNA-1273. A half-medium replacement with IL-2 medium was carried out on days 3 and 7. The V gene's germline CDR1 is MNHEY and CDR2 SMNVEV (reference sequence). This CDR3 has 12 amino acids. The ends were cut back, 5 bases at V and 5 bases at J, with 9 bases in the middle.

The V and J genes are TRBV27 and TRBJ2-5, with D unresolved. The TCR comes from a human donor who received a COVID-19 vaccine. The sample consisted of CD4+ T cells from PBMCs cultured with HCoV-229E spike peptides, taken after COVID-19 vaccination. CDR3 sequence reads: CASSPRIETQYF. Written as DNA, the CDR3 is TGTGCCAGCAGTCCACGTATCGAGACCCAGTACTTC.